This is a list of T cell receptor beta chains from one sample in a study of T cell changes during pregnancy in multiple sclerosis. Sequenced by immunoSEQ multiplex PCR; TCRdb stores in-frame clones only, minus some. Found here are 55,000 to 80,000 clones, roughly 90% of them singletons; the top ten hold roughly 9.5%. Source: peripheral blood, taken after pregnancy. These receptor sequences come from a female donor in good health, enrolled as a control in a pregnancy study. Both conserved end residues are trimmed from each CDR3.

V: TRBV6-1; J: TRBJ1-1; CDR3: ASKWDSANTEAF
V: TRBV6-4; J: TRBJ2-7; CDR3: ASSEGAGAYEQY
V: TRBV20-1; J: TRBJ1-1; CDR3: SVPTGGEAF
V: TRBV6-1; J: TRBJ2-3; CDR3: ASRAGGSGTDTQY
V: TRBV30; J: TRBJ1-2; CDR3: AWTGRDRNYGYT
V: TRBV6-5; J: TRBJ2-7; CDR3: ASSTGGSSYEQY
V: TRBV6-1; J: TRBJ1-2; CDR3: ASSEGGQGASRGYT
V: TRBV18; J: TRBJ1-2; CDR3: ASGSGTGYGYT
V: TRBV25-1; J: TRBJ2-7; CDR3: ASSESGGTGYEQY
V: TRBV12-2; J: TRBJ1-1; CDR3: ASRLHLSLAEGIITEAF
V: TRBV5-6; J: TRBJ2-6; CDR3: ASSWGPSGANVLT